These 8 T cell receptor beta chains were sequenced from one sample in a study of cytomegalovirus exposure and HLA in healthy donors. The primer mix had 60 Vbeta and 13 Jbeta primers. TCRdb's table, derived via immunoSEQ multiplex PCR, lists solely in-frame clones and lacks some. Seen here are some 140,000 clones, roughly 79% observed once, and the top ten hold roughly 2.8%. Sequenced: PBMCs. Source of these receptors: a man younger than 35 in good health and CMV-seronegative.

The gene calls are TRBV6-1 and TRBJ1-1, with 7 bases identical to TRBD1. The junction had 7 bases not matched to a gene; V was cut back by 5 bases and J by 4 bases. The CDR3 has 14 amino acids. Germline V gives CDR1 MNHNS, CDR2 SASEGT. Here the CDR3 DNA reads TGTGCCAGCAGTTTTCAGGGGGGAGGCACTGAAGCTTTCTTT. Protein sequence: CASSFQGGGTEAFF.

This clone has only one observation. The chain joins TRBV30 to TRBJ1-1, with a tentative D call TRBD1 (5 bases). The V and J ends lost 5 bases and 8 bases respectively, with 12 bases between them. CDR1 is GTSNPN, CDR2 SVGIG, per germline (reference sequence). The CDR3 loop spans 11 amino acids. CDR3 sequence: CAWSVGVEAFF. The CDR3 bases are TGTGCCTGGTCGGTAGGGGTGGAAGCTTTCTTT.

In this sample, this clone turned up once. In DNA, the CDR3 is TGTGCCAGCAGTTCGACTAGCGGGGGGGCGCATGAGCAGTTCTTC. Its protein product is CASSSTSGGAHEQFF. The rearrangement links TRBV6-1 to TRBJ2-1; 14 bases fit TRBD2. Germline loops: CDR1 MNHNS, CDR2 SASEGT. The J segment lost 8 bases and the V segment lost 5 bases, leaving 5 bases of the junction unmatched. This CDR3 has 15 residues.

V gene TRBV27 combines with J gene TRBJ2-2; D perhaps matches TRBD1 (5 bases). This CDR3 contains 14 residues. V was cut by 3 bases and J by 5 bases, with 10 bases left in between. From germline, CDR1 is MNHEY and CDR2 SMNVEV (reference sequence). CDR3 in amino acids: CASSFSSGTGELFF. The CDR3, as DNA: TGTGCCAGCAGTTTCTCATCAGGGACCGGGGAGCTGTTTTTT.

The chain has TRBV27 and TRBJ2-3; D perhaps matches TRBD1 (5 bases). Trimming took 1 base from V and 4 from J, leaving 9 bases between them. Germline V gene data show CDR1 as MNHEY and CDR2 as SMNVEV (reference sequence). This CDR3 contains 14 residues. CDR3 sequence (DNA): TGTGCCAGCAGTTTATTCCAGGGCCCAGATACGCAGTATTTT. It yields the protein CASSLFQGPDTQYF.

CDR3: CASSIGSWPETQYF. CDR3 nucleotides: TGTGCCAGTAGTATAGGGTCCTGGCCAGAGACCCAGTACTTC. The chain uses TRBV19 and TRBJ2-5; no reliable D call. The germline V gene encodes CDR1 LNHDA and CDR2 SQIVND (reference sequence). This CDR3 contains 14 residues. V was pared by 1 base and J by 4 bases, with 10 bases between.

The table lists this clone with a few counts. This chain uses TRBV5-6 with TRBJ2-7; D gene ambiguous. The length of the CDR3 is 13 residues. V was clipped by 1 base and J by 4 bases, with 9 bases between them. CDR1 is SGHDT, CDR2 YYEEEE, per germline. Here the CDR3 reads CASSLSWQYEQYF. DNA of the CDR3: TGTGCCAGCAGCTTGTCCTGGCAGTACGAGCAGTACTTC. The full variable domain, with the rest looked up from reference TRBV5-6 and TRBJ2-7, is DAGVTQSPTHLIKTRGQQVTLRCSPKSGHDTVSWYQQALGQGPQFIFQYYEEEERQRGNFPDRFSGHQFPNYSSELNVNALLLGDSALYLCASSLSWQYEQYFGPGTRLTVT.

The V and J genes are TRBV7-9 and TRBJ2-7; D not resolved. CDR1 and CDR2 (germline): SEHNR, FQNEAQ (reference sequence). Trimming took 3 bases from V and 5 from J, leaving 11 bases between them. The CDR3 has 13 amino acids. CDR3 DNA sequence: TGTGCCAGCAGCTTCCCCCAGTACGACGAGCAGTACTTC. This sequence encodes CASSFPQYDEQYF.